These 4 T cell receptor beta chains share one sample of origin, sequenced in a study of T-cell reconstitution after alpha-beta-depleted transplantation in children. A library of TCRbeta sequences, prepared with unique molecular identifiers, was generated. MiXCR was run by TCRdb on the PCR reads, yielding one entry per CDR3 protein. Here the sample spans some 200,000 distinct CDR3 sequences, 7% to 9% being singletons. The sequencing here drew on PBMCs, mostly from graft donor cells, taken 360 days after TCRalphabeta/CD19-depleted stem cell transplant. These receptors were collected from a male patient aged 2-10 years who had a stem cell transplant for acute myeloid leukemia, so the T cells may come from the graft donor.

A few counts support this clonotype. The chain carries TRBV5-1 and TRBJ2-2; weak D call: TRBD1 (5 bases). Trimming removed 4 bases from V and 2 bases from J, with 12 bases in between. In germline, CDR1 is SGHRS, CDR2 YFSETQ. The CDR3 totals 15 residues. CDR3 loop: CASSVQDVNTGELFF. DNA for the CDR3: TGCGCCAGCAGCGTACAGGACGTCAACACCGGGGAGCTGTTTTTT.

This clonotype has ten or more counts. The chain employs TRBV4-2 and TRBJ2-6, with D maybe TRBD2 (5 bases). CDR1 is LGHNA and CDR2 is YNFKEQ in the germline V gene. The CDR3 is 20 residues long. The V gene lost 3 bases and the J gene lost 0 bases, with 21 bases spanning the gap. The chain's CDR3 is CASSQDPRAGIISGANVLTF. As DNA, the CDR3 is TGTGCCAGCAGCCAGGATCCGCGGGCAGGAATCATCTCTGGGGCCAACGTCCTGACTTTC.

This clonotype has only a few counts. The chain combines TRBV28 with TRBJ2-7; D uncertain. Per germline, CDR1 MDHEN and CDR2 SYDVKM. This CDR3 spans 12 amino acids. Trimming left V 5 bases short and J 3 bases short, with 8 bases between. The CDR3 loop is CASSTSNYEQYF. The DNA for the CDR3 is TGTGCCAGCAGTACCTCAAACTACGAGCAGTACTTC.

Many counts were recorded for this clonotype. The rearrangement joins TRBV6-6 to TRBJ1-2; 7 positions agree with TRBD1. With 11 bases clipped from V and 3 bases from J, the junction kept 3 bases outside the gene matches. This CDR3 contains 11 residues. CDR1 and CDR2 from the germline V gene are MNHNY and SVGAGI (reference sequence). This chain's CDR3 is CAGGTDYGYTF. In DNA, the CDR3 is TGTGCCGGTGGGACAGACTATGGCTACACCTTC.